This T cell receptor beta chain was retrieved from a study of blood T cell repertoires in COVID-19. Study as a whole: The analysed material was cDNA or gDNA that came from T cells, B-cell-depleted T cells, or PBMCs.

In the original analysis: Using reference gene primer amplification, nucleated cell counts were estimated. Repertoires were generated with immunoSEQ multiplex PCR, while TCRdb's copy carries only in-frame clones and drops some. V and J calls and clone size follow that table, whereas D and trimming were derived from the DNA. Found here are over 250,000 clones, approximately 90% of them singletons; the top ten hold 6.3%. The V end lost 9 bases, the J end lost 7 bases, and 16 bases lay between the germline ends. Germline V gives CDR1 MNHEY, CDR2 SVGAGI. CDR3 length equals 13 residues. The sample consisted of peripheral blood. The V and J genes are TRBV6-5 and TRBJ1-5, with D unclear. This TCR derives from a woman in her 50s with COVID-19, enrolled during active disease. The CDR3 loop reads CASIDTSYQPQHF. CDR3 DNA sequence: TGTGCCAGTATTGACACCTCATACCAGCCCCAGCATTTT.